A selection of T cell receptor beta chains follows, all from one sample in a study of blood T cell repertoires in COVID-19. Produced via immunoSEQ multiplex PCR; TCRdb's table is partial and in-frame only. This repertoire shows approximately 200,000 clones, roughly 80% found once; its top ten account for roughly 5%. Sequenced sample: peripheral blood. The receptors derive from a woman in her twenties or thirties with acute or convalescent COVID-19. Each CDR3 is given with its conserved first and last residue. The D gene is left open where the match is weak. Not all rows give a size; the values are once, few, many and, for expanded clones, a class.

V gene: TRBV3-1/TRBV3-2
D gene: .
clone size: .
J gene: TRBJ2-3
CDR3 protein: CASSQGRGTDTQYF
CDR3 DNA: TGTGCCAGCAGCCAAGGGCGGGGCACAGATACGCAGTATTTT

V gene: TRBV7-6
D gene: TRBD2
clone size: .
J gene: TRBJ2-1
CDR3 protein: CASSTLSSGRGGWEQFF
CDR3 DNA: TGTGCCAGCAGCACGTTATCTAGCGGGAGAGGGGGCTGGGAGCAGTTCTTC

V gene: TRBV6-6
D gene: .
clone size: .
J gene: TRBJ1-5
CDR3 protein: CASSYPEEPQHF
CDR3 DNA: TGTGCCAGCAGTTACCCCGAGGAGCCCCAGCATTTT

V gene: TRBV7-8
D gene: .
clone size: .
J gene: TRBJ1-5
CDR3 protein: CASSLLTGQPQHF
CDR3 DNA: TGTGCCAGCAGCTTATTGACGGGTCAGCCCCAGCATTTT

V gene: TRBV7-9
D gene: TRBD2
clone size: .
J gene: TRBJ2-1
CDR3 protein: CASSLGASGGYNEQFF
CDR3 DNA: TGTGCCAGCAGCCTAGGCGCAAGCGGGGGGTACAATGAGCAGTTCTTC

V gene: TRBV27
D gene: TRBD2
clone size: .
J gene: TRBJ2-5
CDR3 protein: CASSFFLAGQETQYF
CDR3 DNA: TGTGCCAGCAGTTTCTTTCTAGCGGGGCAAGAGACCCAGTACTTC

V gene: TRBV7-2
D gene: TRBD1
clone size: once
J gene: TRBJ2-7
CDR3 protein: CASSLVTGQGAYEQYF
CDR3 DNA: TGTGCCAGCAGCTTAGTTACGGGACAGGGGGCCTACGAGCAGTACTTC

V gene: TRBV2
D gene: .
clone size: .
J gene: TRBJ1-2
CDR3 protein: CASNSNYGYTF
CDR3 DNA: TGTGCCAGCAACAGTAACTATGGCTACACCTTC

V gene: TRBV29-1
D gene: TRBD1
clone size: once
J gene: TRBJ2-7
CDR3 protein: CSVEGKDRTAYEQYF
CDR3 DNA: TGCAGCGTTGAAGGAAAGGACAGGACGGCCTACGAGCAGTACTTC

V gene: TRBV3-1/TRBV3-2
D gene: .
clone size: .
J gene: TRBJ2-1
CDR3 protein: CASSPMIAAGATEQFF
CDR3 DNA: TGTGCCAGCAGCCCAATGATCGCAGCCGGAGCCACTGAGCAGTTCTTC

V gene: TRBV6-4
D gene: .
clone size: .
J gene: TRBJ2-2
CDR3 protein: CASSDEGETGELFF
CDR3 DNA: TGTGCCAGCAGTGACGAGGGGGAAACCGGGGAGCTGTTTTTT

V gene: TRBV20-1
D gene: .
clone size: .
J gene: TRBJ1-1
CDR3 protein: CSVGQTPVAFF
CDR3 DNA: TGCAGTGTCGGTCAAACCCCGGTGGCTTTCTTT

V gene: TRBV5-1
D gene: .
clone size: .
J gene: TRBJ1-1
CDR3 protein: CASYERNTEAFF
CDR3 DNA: TGCGCCAGCTACGAGCGTAACACTGAAGCTTTCTTT

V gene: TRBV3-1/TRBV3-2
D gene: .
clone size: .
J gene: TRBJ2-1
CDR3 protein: CASSQSSTGQQFF
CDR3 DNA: TGTGCCAGCAGCCAATCTTCGACAGGACAGCAGTTCTTC

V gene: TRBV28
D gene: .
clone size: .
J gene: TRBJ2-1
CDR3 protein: CASSLAAGVYNEQFF
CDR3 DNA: TGTGCCAGCAGTTTAGCGGCAGGGGTCTACAATGAGCAGTTCTTC

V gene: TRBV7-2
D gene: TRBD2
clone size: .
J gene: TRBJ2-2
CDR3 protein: CASSIAGTGTGELFF
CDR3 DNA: TGTGCCAGCAGTATAGCGGGAACGGGCACCGGGGAGCTGTTTTTT

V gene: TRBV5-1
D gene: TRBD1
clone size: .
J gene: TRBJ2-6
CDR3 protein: CASRRPGQGWAVLTF
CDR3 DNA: TGCGCCAGCAGACGACCGGGACAGGGGTGGGCCGTCCTGACTTTC

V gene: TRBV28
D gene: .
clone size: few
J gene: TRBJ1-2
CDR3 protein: CASRQRGGGYGYTF
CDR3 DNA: TGTGCCAGCAGACAAAGGGGGGGAGGCTATGGCTACACCTTC

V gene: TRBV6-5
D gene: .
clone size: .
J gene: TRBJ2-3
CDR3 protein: CASSYVGTPTDTQYF
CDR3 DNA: TGTGCCAGCAGTTACGTCGGGACTCCCACAGATACGCAGTATTTT

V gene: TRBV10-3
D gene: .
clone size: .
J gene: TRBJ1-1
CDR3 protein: CACARGLNTEAFF
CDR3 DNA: TGTGCCTGTGCGAGAGGACTAAACACTGAAGCTTTCTTT

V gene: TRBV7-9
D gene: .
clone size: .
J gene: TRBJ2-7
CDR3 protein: CASSLDNIPEQYF
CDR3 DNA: TGTGCCAGCAGCTTAGATAACATCCCGGAGCAGTACTTC

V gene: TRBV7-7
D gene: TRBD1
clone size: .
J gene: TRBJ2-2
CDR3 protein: CASSSGTGGNTGELFF
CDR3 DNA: TGTGCTAGCAGCTCCGGGACAGGGGGCAACACCGGGGAGCTGTTTTTT

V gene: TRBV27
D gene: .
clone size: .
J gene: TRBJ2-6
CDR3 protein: CASRRRLGQLQSGANVLTF
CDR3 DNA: TGTGCCAGCAGACGGCGCCTCGGACAGCTGCAATCCGGGGCCAACGTCCTGACTTTC

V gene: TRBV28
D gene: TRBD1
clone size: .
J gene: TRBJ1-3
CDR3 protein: CASSGTHRDRAYSGNTIYF
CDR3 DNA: TGTGCCAGCAGTGGAACACACCGGGACAGGGCTTACTCTGGAAACACCATATATTTT

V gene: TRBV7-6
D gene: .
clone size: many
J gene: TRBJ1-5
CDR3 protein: CASSTEARGSNQPQHF
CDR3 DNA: TGTGCCAGCAGCACTGAGGCCAGGGGTAGCAATCAGCCCCAGCATTTT

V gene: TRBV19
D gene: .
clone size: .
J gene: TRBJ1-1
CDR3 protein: CASIPTGLNTEAFF
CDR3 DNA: TGTGCCAGTATCCCTACAGGGCTTAACACTGAAGCTTTCTTT

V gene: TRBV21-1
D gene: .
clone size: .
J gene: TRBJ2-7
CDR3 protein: CASSKEGGEQYF
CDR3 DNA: TGTGCCAGCAGCAAGGAAGGGGGCGAGCAGTACTTC

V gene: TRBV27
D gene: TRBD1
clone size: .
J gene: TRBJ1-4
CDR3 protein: CASSLYGTGFSTNEKLFF
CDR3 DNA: TGTGCCAGCAGTTTATATGGGACAGGATTCTCGACTAATGAAAAACTGTTTTTT

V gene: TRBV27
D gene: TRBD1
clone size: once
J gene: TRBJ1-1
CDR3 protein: CASRRSGTGFVNTEAFF
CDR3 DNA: TGTGCCAGCAGACGCTCCGGGACAGGGTTCGTGAACACTGAAGCTTTCTTT

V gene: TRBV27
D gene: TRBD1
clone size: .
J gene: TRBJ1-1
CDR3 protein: CASSLSGQGRNTEAFF
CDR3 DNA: TGTGCCAGCAGTCTCTCGGGACAGGGGAGGAACACTGAAGCTTTCTTT

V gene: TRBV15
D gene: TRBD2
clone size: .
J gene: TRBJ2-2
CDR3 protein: CATSRDLPSGKAGELFF
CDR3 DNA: TGTGCCACCAGCAGAGATCTCCCTAGCGGGAAGGCCGGGGAGCTGTTTTTT

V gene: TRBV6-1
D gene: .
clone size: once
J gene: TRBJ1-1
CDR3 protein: CASSDRLGQGRLGEAFF
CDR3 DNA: TGTGCCAGCAGTGACAGATTGGGGCAGGGGAGATTGGGTGAAGCTTTCTTT

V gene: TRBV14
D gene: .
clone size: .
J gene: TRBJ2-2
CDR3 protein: CASSQVAGANTGELFF
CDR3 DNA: TGTGCCAGCAGCCAAGTGGCAGGGGCGAACACCGGGGAGCTGTTTTTT

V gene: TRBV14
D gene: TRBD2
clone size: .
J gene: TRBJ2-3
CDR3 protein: CASSQGSYPGLAEGTQYF
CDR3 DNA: TGTGCCAGCAGCCAAGGCTCTTACCCGGGACTAGCGGAAGGTACGCAGTATTTT

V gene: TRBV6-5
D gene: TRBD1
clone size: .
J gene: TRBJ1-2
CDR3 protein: CASSYLGTGPYGYTF
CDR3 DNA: TGTGCCAGCAGTTACTTAGGGACAGGGCCCTATGGCTACACCTTC

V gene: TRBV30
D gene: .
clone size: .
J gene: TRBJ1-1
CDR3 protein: CACLQGNTEAFF
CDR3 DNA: TGTGCCTGCCTACAGGGGAACACTGAAGCTTTCTTT

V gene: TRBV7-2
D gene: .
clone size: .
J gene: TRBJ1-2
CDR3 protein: CASSSTGYGYTF
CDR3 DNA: TGTGCCAGCAGCTCTACAGGCTATGGCTACACCTTC

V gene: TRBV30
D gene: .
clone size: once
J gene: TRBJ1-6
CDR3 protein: CAWSVLKGGRSPLHF
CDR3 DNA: TGTGCCTGGAGTGTACTCAAGGGAGGCAGATCACCCCTCCACTTT

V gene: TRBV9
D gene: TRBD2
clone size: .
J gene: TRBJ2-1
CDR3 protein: CASSVSSGSMYNEQFF
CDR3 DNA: TGTGCCAGCAGCGTGTCTAGCGGGAGTATGTACAATGAGCAGTTCTTC

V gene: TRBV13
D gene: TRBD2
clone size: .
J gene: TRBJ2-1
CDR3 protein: CASSHSGGEQFF
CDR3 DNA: TGTGCCAGCAGCCACAGCGGGGGTGAGCAGTTCTTC

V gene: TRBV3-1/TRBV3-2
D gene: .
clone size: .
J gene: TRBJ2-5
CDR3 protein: CASSHVRGFETQYF
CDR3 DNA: TGTGCCAGCAGCCACGTCCGGGGATTCGAGACCCAGTACTTC

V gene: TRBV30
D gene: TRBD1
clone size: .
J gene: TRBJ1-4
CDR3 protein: CAWSPRDRQGRKLFF
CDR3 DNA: TGTGCCTGGAGTCCCCGAGACAGACAGGGACGAAAACTGTTTTTT

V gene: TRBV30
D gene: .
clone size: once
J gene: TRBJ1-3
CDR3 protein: CAWSTGSPGNTIYF
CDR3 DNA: TGTGCCTGGAGCACAGGGAGCCCTGGAAACACCATATATTTT

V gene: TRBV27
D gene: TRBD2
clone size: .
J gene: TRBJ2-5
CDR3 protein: CASSFNLAGIQETQYF
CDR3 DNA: TGTGCCAGCAGTTTTAATCTAGCGGGGATCCAAGAGACCCAGTACTTC

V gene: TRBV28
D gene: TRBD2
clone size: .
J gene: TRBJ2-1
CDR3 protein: CAAGGSSYNEQFF
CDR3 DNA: TGTGCAGCGGGAGGTAGCTCCTACAATGAGCAGTTCTTC

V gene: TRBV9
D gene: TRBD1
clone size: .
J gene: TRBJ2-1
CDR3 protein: CASSSAGTGVNEQFF
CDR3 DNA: TGTGCCAGCAGCTCGGCGGGGACAGGGGTCAATGAGCAGTTCTTC

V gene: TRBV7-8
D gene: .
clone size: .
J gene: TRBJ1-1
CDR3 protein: CASSLAAVAEAFF
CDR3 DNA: TGTGCCAGCAGCTTAGCGGCGGTCGCAGAAGCTTTCTTT

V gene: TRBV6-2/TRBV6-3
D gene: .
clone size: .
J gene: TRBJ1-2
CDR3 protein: CASSTRESNYGYTF
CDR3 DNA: TGTGCCAGCAGTACCCGGGAATCTAACTATGGCTACACCTTC

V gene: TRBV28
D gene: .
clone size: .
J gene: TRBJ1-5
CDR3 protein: CASSLGVSNQPQHF
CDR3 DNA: TGTGCCAGCAGCCTAGGGGTTAGCAATCAGCCCCAGCATTTT

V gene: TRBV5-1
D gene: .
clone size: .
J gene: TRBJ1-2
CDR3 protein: CASSLLPGENYGYTF
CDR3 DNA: TGCGCCAGCAGCTTACTCCCAGGGGAAAACTATGGCTACACCTTC